The sample holds a few counts of the clone carrying this T cell receptor beta chain. What it binds is unknown. The data were obtained in a study of identical twins. Study-wide findings and caveats: Compared with models, monozygotic twins showed more out-of-frame TCR alpha sharing.

One entry per CDR3 protein, called by TCRdb with MiXCR from the 5' RACE reads. This sample yields some 790,000 distinct CDR3 sequences, of which 15% to 20% are seen a single time; 10% to 15% belongs to the top ten. Germline V gene data show CDR1 as LGHNT and CDR2 as FRNRAP. The V and J ends lost 6 bases and 7 bases respectively, with 9 bases between them. This CDR3 spans 12 amino acids. The sample was also reused in another study, on T cells expressing NK-cell markers.

This chain joins TRBV12-5 and TRBJ1-4, with D hard to call. Input material: PBMCs. This receptor was obtained from a woman aged 18-29 years in good health. CDR3: CASGLHAEKLFF. Written as DNA, the CDR3 is TGTGCTAGTGGGCTACACGCTGAAAAACTGTTTTTT.